These 24 T cell receptor beta chains came from one sample sequenced in a study of graft-versus-host responses after intestinal transplantation. This table comes from immunoSEQ multiplex PCR, and its TCRdb copy is limited to in-frame clones, with some not included. Among under 4,500 clones listed, approximately 80% were seen once. Tissue from the graft was processed to free its intraepithelial and lamina propria lymphocytes. The material was ileum tissue, obtained 9 days after transplant. The receptors stem from a human patient who received an intestinal transplant, so some T cells may come from the graft donor.

J is TRBJ2-5 and V is TRBV18; D not certain. CDR3 length equals 14 residues. Looked up from germline, CDR1 is KGHSH and CDR2 is LQKENI. Trimming left V 0 bases short and J 5 bases short, with 10 bases between. The CDR3 sequence: CASSPPGDGETQYF. CDR3 nucleotide sequence: TGTGCCAGCTCACCACCAGGAGATGGGGAGACCCAGTACTTC. The variable domain in full, completed from reference TRBV18 and TRBJ2-5, reads NAGVMQNPRHLVRRRGQEARLRCSPMKGHSHVYWYRQLPEEGLKFMVYLQKENIIDESGMPKERFSAEFPKEGPSILRIQQVVRGDSAAYFCASSPPGDGETQYFGPGTRLLVL.

The chain combines TRBV27 with TRBJ2-7, with D possibly being TRBD2 (6 bases). V was shortened by 6 bases and J by 3 bases, with 18 bases between the two germline ends. There are 15 residues in the CDR3. Germline V gene data show CDR1 as MNHEY and CDR2 as SMNVEV (reference sequence). CDR3 sequence (DNA): TGTGCCAGCAGCCCCGGGACTGGAAAGAACTACGAGCAGTACTTC. This encodes CASSPGTGKNYEQYF.

The chain joins TRBV7-2 to TRBJ2-5, with 9 positions matching TRBD2. This CDR3 comprises 15 residues. V shed 0 bases and J 5 bases; nucleotides not matched to a gene: 4. Germline CDR1 and CDR2: SGHTA and FQGNSA. This chain's CDR3 is CASSLALAGRETQYF. DNA of the CDR3: TGTGCCAGCAGCTTAGCCCTAGCGGGGAGGGAGACCCAGTACTTC. The full variable domain, its missing parts supplied by reference TRBV7-2 and TRBJ2-5, is GAGVSQSPSNKVTEKGKDVELRCDPISGHTALYWYRQSLGQGLEFLIYFQGNSAPDKSGLPSDRFSAERTGGSVSTLTIQRTQQEDSAVYLCASSLALAGRETQYFGPGTRLLVL.

The rearrangement uses TRBV29-1 and TRBJ1-2; D remains unclear. Germline V gives CDR1 SQVTM, CDR2 ANQGSEA. V was shortened by 3 bases and J by 5 bases, with 1 base between the two germline ends. The CDR3 is 9 residues long. The CDR3 region has the DNA TGCAGCGTTGAGTATGGCTACACCTTC. This encodes CSVEYGYTF.

The chain links TRBV6-5 to TRBJ2-7, with 11 bases matching TRBD1. The V gene end was trimmed by 0 bases and the J gene end by 4 bases; junction bases not matched to a gene: 2. Per the germline V gene, CDR1 is MNHEY and CDR2 is SVGAGI. The CDR3 runs 15 residues. CDR3 coding DNA: TGTGCCAGCAGTTACTCCGGGACAGGGGGTTACGAGCAGTACTTC. It yields the protein CASSYSGTGGYEQYF.

The rearrangement joins TRBV5-1 to TRBJ2-5; TRBD2 agrees at 10 bases. The J call may be wrong; the DNA end is better matched by TRBJ2-7. The V gene's germline CDR1 is SGHRS and CDR2 YFSETQ. CDR3 length: 15 amino acids. The CDR3 DNA follows: TGCGCCAGCAGCTTGTTCAGCGGGGGGGCGGACGAGCAGTACTTC. This codes for CASSLFSGGADEQYF.

The chain couples TRBV19 to TRBJ2-5; D tentatively fits TRBD1 or TRBD2 (5 bases each). This CDR3 region has 14 residues. Germline CDR1 and CDR2: LNHDA and SQIVND (reference sequence). The V end lost 3 bases, the J end lost 4 bases, and 12 bases lay between the germline ends. CDR3 amino acids: CASSISPRGETQYF. For the CDR3, the DNA is TGTGCCAGTAGTATTTCACCGAGGGGAGAGACCCAGTACTTC.

This clone has a handful of counts. This chain joins TRBV6-5 and TRBJ1-1, with D unresolved. Germline CDR1 and CDR2: MNHEY and SVGAGI. The CDR3 has 14 residues. V lost 6 bases and J 4 bases, leaving 15 bases between the germline ends. The CDR3 protein is CASSSMSVGTEAFF. The CDR3, as DNA: TGTGCCAGCAGCTCAATGTCGGTAGGCACTGAAGCTTTCTTT.

CDR3: CAWIPLTPSNYGYTF. CDR3 bases: TGTGCCTGGATTCCTTTGACCCCCTCTAACTATGGCTACACCTTC. V and J are TRBV30 and TRBJ1-2; D gene ambiguous. This CDR3 is 15 amino acids long. V was trimmed by 4 bases and J by 0 bases, leaving 15 bases between them. Germline-derived CDR1 and CDR2 are GTSNPN and SVGIG (reference sequence).

The sample holds one count of this clone. V usage is TRBV10-3 and J usage is TRBJ2-7; tentative D call: TRBD2 (6 bases). Germline V gives CDR1 ENHRY, CDR2 SYGVKD. CDR3 length: 15 residues. Trimming left V 3 bases short and J 1 base short, with 13 bases between. The CDR3 DNA sequence: TGTGCCATCAGTGACGACCGGGACTTTTCCTACGAGCAGTACTTC. It yields the protein CAISDDRDFSYEQYF.

J is TRBJ2-2 and V is TRBV11-3; D is perhaps TRBD1 or TRBD2 (5 bases each). Germline V gene lookup returns CDR1 SGHNT and CDR2 YENEEA. The CDR3 has 16 amino acids. V was pared by 5 bases and J by 1 base, with 14 bases between. The CDR3 reads CASSLWLGGNTGELFF. In DNA, the CDR3 is TGTGCCAGCAGCCTCTGGCTTGGGGGGAACACCGGGGAGCTGTTTTTT.

This clone was seen a handful of times. This chain links TRBV10-3 with TRBJ1-2, with TRBD1 identical over 9 bases. Trimming took 5 bases from V and 2 from J; bases not matched to a gene: 3. Germline V CDR1 and CDR2: ENHRY, SYGVKD. The CDR3 is 14 amino acids. The CDR3 sequence is CAISPGQGNYGYTF. DNA for the CDR3: TGTGCCATCAGTCCGGGACAGGGAAACTATGGCTACACCTTC.

The rearrangement uses TRBV4-2 and TRBJ1-1; the D gene is possibly TRBD1 (6 bases). Germline V gene sequence: CDR1 LGHNA, CDR2 YNFKEQ. The CDR3 loop spans 16 amino acids. V lost 3 bases to trimming and J lost 2 bases, with 16 bases between them. The CDR3 DNA is TGTGCCAGCAGCCAGTGGTCCGGGACACCCAACACTGAAGCTTTCTTT. This sequence encodes CASSQWSGTPNTEAFF.

This chain uses TRBV4-1 with TRBJ2-5; TRBD1 agrees at 8 bases. Unmatched junction bases numbered 6, after V lost 0 bases and J lost 3 bases. The CDR3 loop spans 16 amino acids. CDR1 and CDR2 (germline): MGHRA, YSYEKL. CDR3 residues: CASSQEGPGGEETQYF. CDR3 bases: TGCGCCAGCAGCCAAGAAGGGCCAGGGGGCGAAGAGACCCAGTACTTC.

V usage is TRBV5-1 and J usage is TRBJ2-1; 9 bases map to TRBD2. V lost 0 bases to trimming and J lost 6 bases; unmatched junction nucleotides: 4. The CDR3 spans 15 residues. In germline, CDR1 is SGHRS, CDR2 YFSETQ. This CDR3 reads CASSLALAGFNEQFF. CDR3 in DNA: TGCGCCAGCAGCTTGGCCCTAGCGGGGTTCAATGAGCAGTTCTTC.

The chain carries TRBV7-9 and TRBJ1-1, with TRBD1 matching 8 bases. After removal of 6 bases from V and 3 bases from J, the junction contained 0 bases not matched to a gene. Germline V gene data show CDR1 as SEHNR and CDR2 as FQNEAQ (reference sequence). This CDR3 is built from 12 residues. In DNA form, the CDR3 reads TGTGCCAGCAGGGACAGGGACACTGAAGCTTTCTTT. Residues: CASRDRDTEAFF.

This clone turned up a few times. The V call is TRBV6-6, the J call TRBJ2-7; D is unclear. The germline gives CDR1 MNHNY, CDR2 SVGAGI (reference sequence). Trimming removed 4 bases at V and 3 bases at J, with 13 bases between. This CDR3 has 14 residues. The CDR3, as DNA: TGTGCCAGCAGTTCTACACGGCTAGTCTACGAGCAGTACTTC. This gives the protein CASSSTRLVYEQYF.

This chain joins TRBV7-9 and TRBJ2-3, with unresolved D. V lost 1 base and J lost 2, with 19 bases in between. The CDR3 extends over 18 amino acids. Per germline, CDR1 SEHNR and CDR2 FQNEAQ (reference sequence). CDR3 in amino acids: CASSLGYSGYLNTDTQYF. The CDR3 bases are TGTGCCAGCAGCTTAGGGTATTCGGGCTACTTGAACACAGATACGCAGTATTTT.

This clone was observed a handful of times. The chain joins TRBV5-8 to TRBJ1-4; D call uncertain. Germline loops: CDR1 SGHTS, CDR2 YDEGEE. V lost 4 bases and J lost 3, with 16 bases in between. This CDR3 has 16 amino acids. CDR3 residues: CASSIGPATANEKLFF. The CDR3 coding sequence is TGTGCCAGCAGCATCGGCCCAGCGACCGCTAATGAAAAACTGTTTTTT.

V gene TRBV7-3 combines with J gene TRBJ2-1; possible D gene TRBD2, 6 bases. The germline V gene encodes CDR1 SGHTA and CDR2 FQGTGA. This CDR3 contains 15 residues. V was cut by 2 bases and J by 0 bases, with 8 bases left in between. The CDR3 DNA follows: TGTGCCAGCAGCTTAGCGGGAAACTCCTACAATGAGCAGTTCTTC. Translation gives CASSLAGNSYNEQFF.

This sequence joins TRBV4-1 and TRBJ2-4; weak D call: TRBD2 (5 bases). CDR3 length equals 18 residues. With 1 base removed from V and 2 bases from J, the gap between germline ends came to 18 bases. The germline V gene encodes CDR1 MGHRA and CDR2 YSYEKL. The CDR3 here is CASSQAKRKLGTKNIQYF. The DNA of the CDR3 is TGCGCCAGCAGCCAAGCAAAGCGGAAGCTTGGAACCAAAAACATTCAGTACTTC.

The chain carries TRBV18 and TRBJ1-4; D is perhaps TRBD1 (5 bases). Germline values: CDR1 KGHSH, CDR2 LQKENI. The CDR3 has 12 residues. The V end was cut by 4 bases, the J end by 5 bases, with 5 bases between. Here the CDR3 reads CASSQGNEKLFF. CDR3 DNA: TGTGCCAGCTCACAGGGGAATGAAAAACTGTTTTTT. The entire variable domain, with the rest obtained from reference TRBV18 and TRBJ1-4, is as follows: NAGVMQNPRHLVRRRGQEARLRCSPMKGHSHVYWYRQLPEEGLKFMVYLQKENIIDESGMPKERFSAEFPKEGPSILRIQQVVRGDSAAYFCASSQGNEKLFFGSGTQLSVL.

V usage is TRBV27 and J usage is TRBJ2-2; no clear D gene. In germline, CDR1 is MNHEY, CDR2 SMNVEV (reference sequence). This CDR3 is 13 amino acids long. With 3 bases removed from V and 3 bases from J, the gap between germline ends came to 5 bases. CDR3 protein: CASSFDYTGELFF. The CDR3 DNA reads TGTGCCAGCAGTTTCGACTACACCGGGGAGCTGTTTTTT.

The V gene is TRBV5-6, the J gene TRBJ2-1; 7 bases align to TRBD1. CDR3 size: 14 residues. V shed 5 bases and J 7 bases; nucleotides not matched to a gene: 9. Germline values: CDR1 SGHDT, CDR2 YYEEEE. Here the CDR3 reads CASSGRQGRNEQFF. The CDR3 region has the DNA TGTGCCAGCAGTGGTAGACAGGGACGTAATGAGCAGTTCTTC.